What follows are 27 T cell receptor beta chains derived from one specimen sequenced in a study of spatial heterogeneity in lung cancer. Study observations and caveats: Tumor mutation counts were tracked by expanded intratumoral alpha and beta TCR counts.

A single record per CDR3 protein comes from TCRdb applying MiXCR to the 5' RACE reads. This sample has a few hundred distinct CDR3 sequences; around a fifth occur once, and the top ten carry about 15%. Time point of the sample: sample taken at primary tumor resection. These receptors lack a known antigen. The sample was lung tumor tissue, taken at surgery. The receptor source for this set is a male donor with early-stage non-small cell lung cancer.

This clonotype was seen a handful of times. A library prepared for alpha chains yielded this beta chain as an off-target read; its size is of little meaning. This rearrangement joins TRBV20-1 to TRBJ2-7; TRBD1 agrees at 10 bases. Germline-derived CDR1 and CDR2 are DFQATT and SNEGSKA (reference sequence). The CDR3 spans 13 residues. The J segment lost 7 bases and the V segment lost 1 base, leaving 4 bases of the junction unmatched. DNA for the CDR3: TGCAGTGCTAGAGCCGGACAGGGGGAAGAGCAGTACTTC. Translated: CSARAGQGEEQYF.

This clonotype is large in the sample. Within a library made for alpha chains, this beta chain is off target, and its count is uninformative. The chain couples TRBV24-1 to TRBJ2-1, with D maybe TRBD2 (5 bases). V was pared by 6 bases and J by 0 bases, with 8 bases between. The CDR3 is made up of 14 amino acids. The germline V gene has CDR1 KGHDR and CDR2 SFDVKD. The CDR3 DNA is TGTGCCACCAGTCGGGGAAGCTCCTACAATGAGCAGTTCTTC. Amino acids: CATSRGSSYNEQFF.

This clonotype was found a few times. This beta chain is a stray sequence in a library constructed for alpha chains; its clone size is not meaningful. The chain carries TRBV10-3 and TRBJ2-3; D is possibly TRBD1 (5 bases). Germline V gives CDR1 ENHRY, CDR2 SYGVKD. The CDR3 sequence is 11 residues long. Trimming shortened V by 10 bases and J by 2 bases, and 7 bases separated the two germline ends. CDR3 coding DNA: TGTGCCACAGGGCCCACAGATACGCAGTATTTT. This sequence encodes CATGPTDTQYF.

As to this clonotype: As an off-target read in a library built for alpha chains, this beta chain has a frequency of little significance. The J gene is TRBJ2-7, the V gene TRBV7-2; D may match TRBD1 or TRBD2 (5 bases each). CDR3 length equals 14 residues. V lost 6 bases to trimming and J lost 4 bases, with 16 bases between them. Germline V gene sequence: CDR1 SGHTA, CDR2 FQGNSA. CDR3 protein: CASRPGDGGYEQYF. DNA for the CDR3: TGTGCCAGCAGACCTGGGGACGGAGGATACGAGCAGTACTTC.

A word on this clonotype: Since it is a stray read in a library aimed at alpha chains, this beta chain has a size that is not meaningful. The DNA of the CDR3 is TGTGCCAGCAGCCGGACTCACGGGGAGCTGTTTTTT. Translation gives CASSRTHGELFF. The V and J genes are TRBV5-6 and TRBJ2-2; D perhaps matches TRBD2 (5 bases). The length of the CDR3 is 12 residues. The germline gives CDR1 SGHDT, CDR2 YYEEEE. V shed 4 bases and J shed 7 bases, with 8 bases lying between them.

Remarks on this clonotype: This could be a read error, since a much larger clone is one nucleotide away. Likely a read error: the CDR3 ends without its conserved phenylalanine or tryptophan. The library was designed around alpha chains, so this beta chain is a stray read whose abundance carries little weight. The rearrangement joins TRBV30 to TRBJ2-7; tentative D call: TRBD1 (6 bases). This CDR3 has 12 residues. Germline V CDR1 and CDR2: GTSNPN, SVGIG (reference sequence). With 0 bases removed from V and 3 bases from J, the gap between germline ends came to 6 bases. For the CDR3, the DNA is TGTGCCTGGAGTGTACAGGGCTACGAGCAGTACTTG. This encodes CAWSVQGYEQYL.

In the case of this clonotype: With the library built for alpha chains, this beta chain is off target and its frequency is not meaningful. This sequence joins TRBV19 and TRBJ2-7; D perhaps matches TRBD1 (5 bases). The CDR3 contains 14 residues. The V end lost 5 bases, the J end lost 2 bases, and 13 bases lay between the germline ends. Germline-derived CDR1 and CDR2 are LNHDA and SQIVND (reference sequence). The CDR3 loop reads CASSVQGRTYEQYF. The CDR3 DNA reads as TGTGCCAGTAGTGTTCAGGGTAGGACCTACGAGCAGTACTTC.

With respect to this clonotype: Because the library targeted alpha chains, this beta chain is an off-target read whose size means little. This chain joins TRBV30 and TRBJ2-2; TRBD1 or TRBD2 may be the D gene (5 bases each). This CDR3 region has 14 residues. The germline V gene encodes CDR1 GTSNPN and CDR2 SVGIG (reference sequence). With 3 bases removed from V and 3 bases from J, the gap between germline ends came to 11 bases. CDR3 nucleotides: TGTGCCTGGAGGCGAATGGGGGACACCGGGGAGCTGTTTTTT. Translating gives CAWRRMGDTGELFF. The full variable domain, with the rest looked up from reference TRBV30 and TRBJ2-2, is SQTIHQWPATLVQPVGSPLSLECTVEGTSNPNLYWYRQAAGRGLQLLFYSVGIGQISSEVPQNLSASRPQDRQFILSSKKLLLSDSGFYLCAWRRMGDTGELFFGEGSRLTVL.

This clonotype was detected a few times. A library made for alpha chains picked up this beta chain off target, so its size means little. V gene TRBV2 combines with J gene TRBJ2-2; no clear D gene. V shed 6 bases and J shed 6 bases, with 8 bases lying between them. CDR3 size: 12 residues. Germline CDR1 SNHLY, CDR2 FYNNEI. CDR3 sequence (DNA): TGTGCCAGCAGACTCGCCGCCGGGGAGCTGTTTTTT. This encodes CASRLAAGELFF.

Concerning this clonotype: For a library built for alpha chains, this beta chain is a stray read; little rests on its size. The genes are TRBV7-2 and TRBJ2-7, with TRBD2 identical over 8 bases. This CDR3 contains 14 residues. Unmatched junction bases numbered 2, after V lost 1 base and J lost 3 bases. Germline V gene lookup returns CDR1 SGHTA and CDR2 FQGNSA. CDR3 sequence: CASSLVAGGYEQYF. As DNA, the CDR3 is TGTGCCAGCAGCTTAGTTGCGGGGGGCTACGAGCAGTACTTC. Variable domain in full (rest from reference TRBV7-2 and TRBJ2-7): GAGVSQSPSNKVTEKGKDVELRCDPISGHTALYWYRQSLGQGLEFLIYFQGNSAPDKSGLPSDRFSAERTGGSVSTLTIQRTQQEDSAVYLCASSLVAGGYEQYFGPGTRLTVT.

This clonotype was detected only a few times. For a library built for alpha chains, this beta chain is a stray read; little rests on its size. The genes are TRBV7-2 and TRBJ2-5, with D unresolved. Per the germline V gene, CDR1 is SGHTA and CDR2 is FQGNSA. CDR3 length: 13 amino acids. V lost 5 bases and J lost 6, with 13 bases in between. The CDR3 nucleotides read TGTGCCAGCAGCGAACACCAAAGTCAGACCCAGTACTTC. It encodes CASSEHQSQTQYF.

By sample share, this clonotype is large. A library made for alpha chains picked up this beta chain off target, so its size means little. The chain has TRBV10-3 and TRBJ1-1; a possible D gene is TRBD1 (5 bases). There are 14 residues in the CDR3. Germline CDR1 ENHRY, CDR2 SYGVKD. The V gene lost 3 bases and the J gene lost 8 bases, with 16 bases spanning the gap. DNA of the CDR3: TGTGCCATCAGTGACAGGGACGTCCGGTCGGAAGCTTTCTTT. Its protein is CAISDRDVRSEAFF.

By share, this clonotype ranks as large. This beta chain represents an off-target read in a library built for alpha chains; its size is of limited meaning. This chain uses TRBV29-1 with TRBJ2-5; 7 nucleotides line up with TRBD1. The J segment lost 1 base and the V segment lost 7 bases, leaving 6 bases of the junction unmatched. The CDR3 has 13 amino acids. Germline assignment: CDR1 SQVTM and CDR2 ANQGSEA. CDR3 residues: CSAKDRAQETQYF. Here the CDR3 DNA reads TGCAGCGCCAAAGACAGGGCCCAAGAGACCCAGTACTTC.

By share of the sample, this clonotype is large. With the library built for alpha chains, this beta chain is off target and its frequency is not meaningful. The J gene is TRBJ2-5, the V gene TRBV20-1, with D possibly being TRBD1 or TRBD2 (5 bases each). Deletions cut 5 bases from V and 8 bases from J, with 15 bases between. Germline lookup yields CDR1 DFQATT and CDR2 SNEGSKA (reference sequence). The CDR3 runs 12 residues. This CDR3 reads CSALGPPTTQYF. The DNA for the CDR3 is TGCAGTGCTCTGGGACCCCCCACAACCCAGTACTTC.

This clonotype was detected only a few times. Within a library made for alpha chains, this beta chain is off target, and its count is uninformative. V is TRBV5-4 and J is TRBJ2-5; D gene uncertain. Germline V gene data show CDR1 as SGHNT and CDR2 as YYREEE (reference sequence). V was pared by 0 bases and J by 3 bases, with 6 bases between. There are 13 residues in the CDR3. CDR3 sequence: CASSLDRKETQYF. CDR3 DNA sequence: TGTGCCAGCAGCTTGGACAGAAAAGAGACCCAGTACTTC.

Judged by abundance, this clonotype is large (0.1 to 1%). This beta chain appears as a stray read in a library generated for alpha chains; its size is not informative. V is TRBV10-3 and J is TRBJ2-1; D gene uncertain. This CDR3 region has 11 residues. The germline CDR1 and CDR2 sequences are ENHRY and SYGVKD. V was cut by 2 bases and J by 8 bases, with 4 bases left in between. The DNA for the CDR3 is TGTGCCATCAGTGAGATCGATGAGCAGTTCTTC. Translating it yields CAISEIDEQFF.

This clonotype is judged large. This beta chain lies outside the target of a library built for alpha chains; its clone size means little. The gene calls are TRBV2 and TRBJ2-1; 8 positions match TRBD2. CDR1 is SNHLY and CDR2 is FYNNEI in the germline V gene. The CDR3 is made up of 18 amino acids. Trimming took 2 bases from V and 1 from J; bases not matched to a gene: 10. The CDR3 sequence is CASSERELAEGSYNEQFF. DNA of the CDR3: TGTGCCAGCAGTGAAAGGGAACTAGCGGAGGGGTCCTACAATGAGCAGTTCTTC. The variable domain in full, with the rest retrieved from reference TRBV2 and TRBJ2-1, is EPEVTQTPSHQVTQMGQEVILRCVPISNHLYFYWYRQILGQKVEFLVSFYNNEISEKSEIFDDQFSVERPDGSNFTLKIRSTKLEDSAMYFCASSERELAEGSYNEQFFGPGTRLTVL.

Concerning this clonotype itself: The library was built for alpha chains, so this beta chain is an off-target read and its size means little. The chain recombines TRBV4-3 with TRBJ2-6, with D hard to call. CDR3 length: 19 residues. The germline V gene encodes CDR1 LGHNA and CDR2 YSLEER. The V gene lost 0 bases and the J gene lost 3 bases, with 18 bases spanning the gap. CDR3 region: CASSQDFRPQSSGANVLTF. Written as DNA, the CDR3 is TGCGCCAGCAGCCAAGATTTTCGGCCGCAGTCTAGTGGGGCCAACGTCCTGACTTTC.

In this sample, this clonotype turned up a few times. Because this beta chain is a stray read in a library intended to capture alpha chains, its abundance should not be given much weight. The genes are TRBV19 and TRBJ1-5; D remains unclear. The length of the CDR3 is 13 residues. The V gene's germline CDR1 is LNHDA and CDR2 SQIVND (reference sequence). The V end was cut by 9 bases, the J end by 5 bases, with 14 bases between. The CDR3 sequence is CASPDLKYQPQHF. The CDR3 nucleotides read TGTGCCAGCCCGGACCTTAAGTATCAGCCCCAGCATTTT.

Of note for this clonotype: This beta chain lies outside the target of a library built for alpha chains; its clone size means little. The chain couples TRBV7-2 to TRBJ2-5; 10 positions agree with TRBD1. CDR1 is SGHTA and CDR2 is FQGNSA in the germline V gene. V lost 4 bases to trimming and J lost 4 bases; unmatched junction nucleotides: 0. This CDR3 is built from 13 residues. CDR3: CASSWTGGETQYF. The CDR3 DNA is TGTGCCAGCAGCTGGACAGGGGGAGAGACCCAGTACTTC.

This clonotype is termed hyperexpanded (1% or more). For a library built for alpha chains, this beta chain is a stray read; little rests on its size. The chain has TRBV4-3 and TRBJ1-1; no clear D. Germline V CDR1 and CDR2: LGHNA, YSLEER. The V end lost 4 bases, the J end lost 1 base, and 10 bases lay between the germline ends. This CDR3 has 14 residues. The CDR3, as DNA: TGCGCCAGCAGCCCCGAAACGGGGAACACTGAAGCTTTCTTT. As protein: CASSPETGNTEAFF.

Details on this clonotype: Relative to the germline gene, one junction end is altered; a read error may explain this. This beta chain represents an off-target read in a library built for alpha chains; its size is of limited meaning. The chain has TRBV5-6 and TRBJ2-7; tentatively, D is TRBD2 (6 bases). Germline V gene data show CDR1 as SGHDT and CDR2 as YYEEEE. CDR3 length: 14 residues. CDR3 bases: TGTGCCGGCGGGCCGGGACTTCGCTCCTCCGAGCAGTACTTC. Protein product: CAGGPGLRSSEQYF.

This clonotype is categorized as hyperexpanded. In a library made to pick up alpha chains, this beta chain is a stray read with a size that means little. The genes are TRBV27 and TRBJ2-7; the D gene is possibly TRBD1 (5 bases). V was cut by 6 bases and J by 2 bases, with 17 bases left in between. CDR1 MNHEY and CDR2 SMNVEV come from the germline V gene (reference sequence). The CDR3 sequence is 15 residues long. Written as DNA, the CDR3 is TGTGCCAGCAGCGCACGGAATGACAGACCCTACGAGCAGTACTTC. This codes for CASSARNDRPYEQYF.

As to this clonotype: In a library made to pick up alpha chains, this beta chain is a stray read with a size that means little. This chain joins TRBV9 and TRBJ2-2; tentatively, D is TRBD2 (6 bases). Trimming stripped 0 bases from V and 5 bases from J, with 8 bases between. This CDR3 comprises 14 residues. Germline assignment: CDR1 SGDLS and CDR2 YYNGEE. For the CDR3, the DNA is TGTGCCAGCAGCGTAGCTGGGGGGACCGGGGAGCTGTTTTTT. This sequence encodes CASSVAGGTGELFF.

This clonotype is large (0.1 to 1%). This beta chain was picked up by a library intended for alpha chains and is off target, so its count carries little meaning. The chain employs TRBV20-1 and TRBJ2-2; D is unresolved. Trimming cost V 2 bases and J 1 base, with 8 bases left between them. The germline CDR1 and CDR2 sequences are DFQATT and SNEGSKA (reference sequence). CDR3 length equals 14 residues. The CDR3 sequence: CSARSFVNTGELFF. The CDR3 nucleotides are TGCAGTGCTAGATCGTTCGTGAACACCGGGGAGCTGTTTTTT.

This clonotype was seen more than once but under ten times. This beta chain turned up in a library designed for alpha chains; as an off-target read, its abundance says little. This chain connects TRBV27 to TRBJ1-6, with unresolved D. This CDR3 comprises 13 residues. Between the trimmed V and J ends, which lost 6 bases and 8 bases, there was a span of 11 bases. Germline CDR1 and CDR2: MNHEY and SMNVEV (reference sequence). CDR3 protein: CASRGPGDSPLHF. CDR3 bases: TGTGCCAGCAGAGGGCCCGGGGATTCACCCCTCCACTTT.

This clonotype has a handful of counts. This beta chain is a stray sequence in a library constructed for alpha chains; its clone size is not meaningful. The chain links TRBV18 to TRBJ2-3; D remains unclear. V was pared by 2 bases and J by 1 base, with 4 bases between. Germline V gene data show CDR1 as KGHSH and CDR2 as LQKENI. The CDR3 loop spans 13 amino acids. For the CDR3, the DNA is TGTGCCAGCTCACCAGGGGGCACAGATACGCAGTATTTT. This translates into CASSPGGTDTQYF.